The 3 T cell receptor beta chains listed next were all sequenced from one sample in a study of blood T cells in healthy people across ages. Primed by a sample-barcoded 5' primer and a J-beta primer mix, a second PCR proceeded for roughly 7 to 11 cycles. TCRdb reprocessed the 5' RACE reads via MiXCR and lists one record per CDR3 protein. Among fewer than 2,000,000 distinct CDR3 sequences listed, approximately 39% were seen once. Sequenced sample: blood. The receptor source for this set is a human donor in good health.

With regard to this clonotype: Sequence at one end of the junction differs from germline and may be a read error. The gene calls are TRBV7-3 and TRBJ2-3; 10 positions match TRBD2. Germline V gives CDR1 SGHTA, CDR2 FQGTGA. There are 15 residues in the CDR3. CDR3 coding DNA: TGTGCCAGCAGCGTAACTAGCGGGGCGGGAGATACGCAGTATTTT. Its protein product is CASSVTSGAGDTQYF. Complete variable domain (other parts from reference TRBV7-3 and TRBJ2-3): GAGVSQTPSNKVTEKGKYVELRCDPISGHTALYWYRQSLGQGPEFLIYFQGTGAADDSGLPNDRFFAVRPEGSVSTLKIQRTERGDSAVYLCASSVTSGAGDTQYFGPGTRLTVL.

J is TRBJ2-6 and V is TRBV20-1; D is undetermined. CDR1 is DFQATT, CDR2 SNEGSKA, per germline (reference sequence). The CDR3 length is 10 residues. CDR3 DNA: TGCAGCTCTGGGGCCAACGTCCTGACTTTC. Residues: CSSGANVLTF.

This sequence joins TRBV2 and TRBJ1-5, with D unresolved. CDR3 length equals 16 residues. Germline V gene lookup returns CDR1 SNHLY and CDR2 FYNNEI. V was trimmed by 0 bases and J by 5 bases, leaving 14 bases between them. The CDR3 DNA is TGTGCCAGCAGTGAAGCGGCCGGGTGGGCTGATCAGCCCCAGCATTTT. Translated, it gives CASSEAAGWADQPQHF.